What follows are 24 T cell receptor beta chains derived from one specimen sequenced in a study of cytomegalovirus exposure and HLA in healthy donors. PCR employed 60 Vbeta and 13 Jbeta primers. Some clones are missing from TCRdb's copy, which holds only in-frame ones; the method was immunoSEQ multiplex PCR. The table has over 70,000 clones, 65% to 70% seen once. Sequenced: PBMCs. The receptors derive from a man aged 35-49 years in good health and CMV-seropositive.

This clone was picked up a small number of times. This chain uses TRBV27 with TRBJ1-6, with 9 bases lining up with TRBD1. The ends lost 2 bases at V and 6 bases at J; junction bases unmatched: 8. Germline V gene lookup returns CDR1 MNHEY and CDR2 SMNVEV (reference sequence). The CDR3 spans 17 residues. The CDR3 DNA is TGTGCCAGCAGTTTAAGGGGGCCGGGACAGGGTAATTCACCCCTCCACTTT. Its translation is CASSLRGPGQGNSPLHF.

This sequence joins TRBV5-6 and TRBJ1-6; D is uncertain. V lost 4 bases and J lost 9, with 17 bases in between. Germline CDR1 and CDR2: SGHDT and YYEEEE. The CDR3 length is 15 residues. This chain's CDR3 is CASSPDGDASSPLHF. Here the CDR3 DNA reads TGTGCCAGCAGCCCGGATGGAGACGCGAGTTCACCCCTCCACTTT.

This chain joins TRBV7-2 and TRBJ1-4; D gene uncertain. This CDR3 comprises 15 residues. Germline V gives CDR1 SGHTA, CDR2 FQGNSA. Trimming pared 5 bases from V and 0 bases from J, leaving 10 bases between. The CDR3 DNA sequence: TGTGCCAGCAGCCCCTCGGTTGCAACTAATGAAAAACTGTTTTTT. This translates into CASSPSVATNEKLFF.

The chain uses TRBV6-1 and TRBJ1-2; D is unclear. This CDR3 is built from 14 residues. V was pared by 0 bases and J by 5 bases, with 10 bases between. The V gene's germline CDR1 is MNHNS and CDR2 SASEGT. CDR3 nucleotide sequence: TGTGCCAGCAGTGAAGCTGAGGCCATATATGGCTACACCTTC. Translation gives CASSEAEAIYGYTF.

This clone was seen more than once but under ten times. V usage is TRBV7-6 and J usage is TRBJ1-3; no firm D call. V lost 3 bases, J lost 2 bases, and 17 bases lay in between. The CDR3 totals 17 residues. Germline V gene data show CDR1 as SGHVS and CDR2 as FNYEAQ. CDR3: CASSFARLNSPGNTIYF. The CDR3 nucleotides read TGTGCCAGCAGCTTCGCCCGTCTGAACTCGCCTGGAAACACCATATATTTT.

This chain connects TRBV28 to TRBJ2-7; 7 bases agree with TRBD1. The trim removed 2 bases at V and 12 bases at J, leaving 10 bases unmatched. The CDR3 loop spans 13 amino acids. CDR1 is MDHEN and CDR2 is SYDVKM in the germline V gene. CDR3: CASSLGQDSPGYF. CDR3 nucleotides: TGTGCCAGCAGTTTAGGACAGGACTCACCGGGGTACTTC.

The gene calls are TRBV6-6 and TRBJ1-2; 9 bases fit TRBD1. The germline V gene has CDR1 MNHNY and CDR2 SVGAGI (reference sequence). The CDR3 covers 16 residues. Trimming cost V 6 bases and J 3 bases; bases outside gene matches: 11. The CDR3 nucleotides read TGTGCCAGCAGCCCCGGGACAGGGATTATTTACTATGGCTACACCTTC. This gives the protein CASSPGTGIIYYGYTF.

The J gene is TRBJ2-1, the V gene TRBV7-6, with a tentative D call TRBD2 (6 bases). This CDR3 is 14 amino acids long. V lost 4 bases and J 7 bases, leaving 14 bases between the germline ends. The germline CDR1 and CDR2 sequences are SGHVS and FNYEAQ. The CDR3 is CASSSPSGWNEQFF. The CDR3, as DNA: TGTGCCAGCAGCTCCCCAAGCGGGTGGAATGAGCAGTTCTTC.

The rearrangement links TRBV5-1 to TRBJ2-5; tentative D call: TRBD1 (6 bases). CDR3 length: 14 amino acids. In germline, CDR1 is SGHRS, CDR2 YFSETQ. V dropped 5 bases and J dropped 5 bases, with 16 bases sitting between them. The CDR3 spells CASSAGGSPETQYF. CDR3 bases: TGCGCCAGCAGTGCTGGGGGCTCGCCCGAGACCCAGTACTTC.

This clone was picked up one time. The chain combines TRBV4-2 with TRBJ1-3; 9 bases line up with TRBD1. The CDR3 spans 17 residues. The germline V gene encodes CDR1 LGHNA and CDR2 YNFKEQ. With V trimmed by 2 bases and J by 0 bases, 5 bases remained unmatched. Here the CDR3 reads CASSQRTGAISGNTIYF. The CDR3 nucleotides read TGTGCCAGCAGCCAACGGACAGGGGCGATCTCTGGAAACACCATATATTTT.

The chain is built from TRBV5-6 and TRBJ1-4, with 7 bases that match TRBD1. This CDR3 spans 17 amino acids. Germline CDR1 reads SGHDT; CDR2 reads YYEEEE. Trimming cost V 4 bases and J 0 bases; bases outside gene matches: 9. The CDR3 reads CASSEYSGTATNEKLFF. CDR3 nucleotide sequence: TGTGCCAGCAGCGAATACTCCGGGACAGCAACTAATGAAAAACTGTTTTTT.

At least ten counts were recorded for this clone. J is TRBJ2-1 and V is TRBV7-6; no firm D call. V lost 4 bases, J lost 9 bases, and 13 bases lay in between. Per the germline V gene, CDR1 is SGHVS and CDR2 is FNYEAQ. The CDR3 totals 13 residues. DNA of the CDR3: TGTGCCAGCAGCTCCCTCTCCCTAAGTGAGCAGTTCTTC. Translated, it gives CASSSLSLSEQFF.

This clone showed up just a few times. The rearrangement links TRBV10-2 to TRBJ2-7; D gene ambiguous. The CDR3 is 13 residues long. The V end lost 6 bases, the J end lost 2 bases, and 11 bases lay between the germline ends. Per the germline V gene, CDR1 is WSHSY and CDR2 is SAAADI. DNA of the CDR3: TGCGCCAGCAGGACTGCTGGAGCCTACGAGCAGTACTTC. It is translated as CASRTAGAYEQYF.

V is TRBV6-1 and J is TRBJ1-1; D is undetermined. CDR1 and CDR2 (germline): MNHNS, SASEGT. Between the trimmed V and J ends, which lost 0 bases and 12 bases, there was a span of 14 bases. The CDR3 extends over 13 amino acids. The CDR3: CASSEARWADPFF. CDR3 in DNA: TGTGCCAGCAGTGAAGCTAGGTGGGCAGATCCTTTCTTT.

This clone was observed a few times. The rearrangement uses TRBV4-1 and TRBJ2-7; TRBD1 matches 9 bases. Per germline, CDR1 MGHRA and CDR2 YSYEKL. V trimming: 6 bases; J trimming: 4 bases; junction bases outside the gene matches: 10. This CDR3 has 15 amino acids. The CDR3 DNA follows: TGCGCCAGCAGGGAAACAGGGGGCGAGGGGTACGAGCAGTACTTC. This sequence encodes CASRETGGEGYEQYF.

The genes are TRBV7-3 and TRBJ2-2, with D possibly TRBD1 on 5 matching bases. Germline V lookup: CDR1 SGHTA, CDR2 FQGTGA. The CDR3 has 13 amino acids. Trimming shortened V by 5 bases and J by 5 bases, and 9 bases separated the two germline ends. As DNA, the CDR3 is TGTGCCAGCAGCCCCCAGGGAACCGGGGAGCTGTTTTTT. Amino acids: CASSPQGTGELFF.

The gene calls are TRBV28 and TRBJ2-3; 10 nucleotides match TRBD2. V was pared by 1 base and J by 6 bases, with 7 bases of the junction left unmatched. The germline V gene has CDR1 MDHEN and CDR2 SYDVKM. The CDR3 extends over 16 amino acids. As DNA, the CDR3 is TGTGCCAGCAGTTTATTCCCTAGCGGGAGTTTGGATACGCAGTATTTT. Translated: CASSLFPSGSLDTQYF. The whole variable domain, filled in from reference TRBV28 and TRBJ2-3, reads DVKVTQSSRYLVKRTGEKVFLECVQDMDHENMFWYRQDPGLGLRLIYFSYDVKMKEKGDIPEGYSVSREKKERFSLILESASTNQTSMYLCASSLFPSGSLDTQYFGPGTRLTVL.

This sequence joins TRBV30 and TRBJ1-4, with D maybe TRBD1 (5 bases). This CDR3 region has 15 residues. The germline V gene encodes CDR1 GTSNPN and CDR2 SVGIG (reference sequence). V lost 0 bases to trimming and J lost 4 bases, with 12 bases between them. DNA of the CDR3: TGTGCCTGGAGTGTACTCGGGGGGAATAATGAAAAACTGTTTTTT. Translation gives CAWSVLGGNNEKLFF. Drawing the rest from reference TRBV30 and TRBJ1-4, the complete variable domain is SQTIHQWPATLVQPVGSPLSLECTVEGTSNPNLYWYRQAAGRGLQLLFYSVGIGQISSEVPQNLSASRPQDRQFILSSKKLLLSDSGFYLCAWSVLGGNNEKLFFGSGTQLSVL.

The J gene is TRBJ2-3, the V gene TRBV18; D gene unclear. Trimming cost V 6 bases and J 6 bases, with 10 bases left between them. In germline, CDR1 is KGHSH, CDR2 LQKENI. This CDR3 region has 12 residues. The CDR3 DNA reads TGTGCCAGCTCCAGCGCCACGGATACGCAGTATTTT. Its translation: CASSSATDTQYF.

The V call is TRBV5-1, the J call TRBJ2-3; 8 bases map to TRBD1. This CDR3 is built from 16 residues. Looked up from germline, CDR1 is SGHRS and CDR2 is YFSETQ. Losses at the gene ends were 1 base for V and 1 base for J; bases not matched to a gene: 5. The CDR3, as DNA: TGCGCCAGCAGCTTGTCGGTCAGGGGGCGCACAGATACGCAGTATTTT. Translated, it gives CASSLSVRGRTDTQYF.

The genes are TRBV14 and TRBJ1-2; 7 bases match TRBD1. The CDR3 extends over 13 amino acids. CDR1 and CDR2 from the germline V gene are SGHDN and FVKESK. V gave up 4 bases and J gave up 7 bases; unmatched junction bases: 6. The CDR3 nucleotides are TGTGCCAGCAGCCCGCAGGGGGGCTCTGGCTACACCTTC. It codes for CASSPQGGSGYTF.

The chain employs TRBV6-1 and TRBJ1-4; D is unresolved. The CDR3 extends over 12 amino acids. Trimming stripped 8 bases from V and 1 base from J, with 5 bases between. Per germline, CDR1 MNHNS and CDR2 SASEGT. In DNA form, the CDR3 reads TGTGCCAGCTCATTAACTAATGAAAAACTGTTTTTT. Translating gives CASSLTNEKLFF.

The V gene is TRBV7-8, the J gene TRBJ1-2, with TRBD1 identical over 7 bases. The CDR3 length is 13 residues. Germline values: CDR1 SGHVS, CDR2 FQNEAQ. V lost 1 base, J lost 8 bases, and 4 bases stayed unmatched. CDR3 sequence: CASSLEGAGGYTF. The CDR3 region has the DNA TGTGCCAGCAGCTTAGAGGGGGCCGGGGGCTACACCTTC.

The gene calls are TRBV30 and TRBJ2-6; D gene ambiguous. V was cut by 2 bases and J by 7 bases, with 18 bases left in between. CDR1 is GTSNPN and CDR2 is SVGIG in the germline V gene (reference sequence). The CDR3 is made up of 16 amino acids. The chain's CDR3 is CAWSPSRRVGANVLTF. CDR3 DNA: TGTGCCTGGAGTCCATCCCGCCGGGTAGGAGCCAACGTCCTGACTTTC.